This TCR beta chain was documented in a study of blood T cells in healthy people across ages. The second PCR ran roughly 7 to 12 cycles with a sample-barcoded 5' primer and J-beta primers. TCRdb recomputed calls from the 5' RACE reads with MiXCR, one row per CDR3 protein. Of about 760,000 distinct CDR3 sequences detected, roughly 25% appear once; the ten largest clones hold 9.4%. Germline CDR1 and CDR2: SNHLY and FYNNEI. The CDR3 contains 13 residues. V was pared by 2 bases and J by 5 bases, with 7 bases between. In its sample, this clonotype was seen a few times. These records were also assigned to another study, of T cells of mothers and their children. That investigation notes: In both related and unrelated pairs, TCR recombination output is shaped similarly by thymic selection.

The clonotype was recovered from a boy aged 10-17 years in good health. This chain uses TRBV2 with TRBJ1-5, with D unclear. Material: blood. CDR3 amino acids: CASSESKYQPQHF. CDR3 nucleotide sequence: TGTGCCAGCAGTGAATCTAAATATCAGCCCCAGCATTTT.